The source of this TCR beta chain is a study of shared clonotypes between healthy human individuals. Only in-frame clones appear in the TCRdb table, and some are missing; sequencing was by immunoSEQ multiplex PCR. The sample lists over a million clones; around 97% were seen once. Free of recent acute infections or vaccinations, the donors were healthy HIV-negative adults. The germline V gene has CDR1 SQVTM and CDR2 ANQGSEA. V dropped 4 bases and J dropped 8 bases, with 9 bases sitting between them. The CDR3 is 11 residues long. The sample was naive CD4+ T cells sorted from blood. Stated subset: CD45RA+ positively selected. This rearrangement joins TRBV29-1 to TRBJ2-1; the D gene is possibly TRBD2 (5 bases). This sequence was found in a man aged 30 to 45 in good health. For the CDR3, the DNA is TGCAGCGTTGCGGGGTTGGATGAGCAGTTCTTC. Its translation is CSVAGLDEQFF.